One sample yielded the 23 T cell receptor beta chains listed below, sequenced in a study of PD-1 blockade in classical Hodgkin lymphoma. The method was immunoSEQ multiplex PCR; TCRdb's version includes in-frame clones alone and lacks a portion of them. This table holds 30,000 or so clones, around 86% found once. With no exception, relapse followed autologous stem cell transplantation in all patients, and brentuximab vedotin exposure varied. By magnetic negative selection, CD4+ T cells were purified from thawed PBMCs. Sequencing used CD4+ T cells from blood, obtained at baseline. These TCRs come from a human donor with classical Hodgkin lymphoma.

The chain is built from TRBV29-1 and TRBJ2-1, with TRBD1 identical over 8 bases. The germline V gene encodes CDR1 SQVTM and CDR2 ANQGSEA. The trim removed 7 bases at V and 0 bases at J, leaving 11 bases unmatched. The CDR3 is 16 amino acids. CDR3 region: CSAQGARRSSYNEQFF. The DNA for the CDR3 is TGCAGCGCCCAGGGGGCTCGCCGAAGCTCCTACAATGAGCAGTTCTTC.

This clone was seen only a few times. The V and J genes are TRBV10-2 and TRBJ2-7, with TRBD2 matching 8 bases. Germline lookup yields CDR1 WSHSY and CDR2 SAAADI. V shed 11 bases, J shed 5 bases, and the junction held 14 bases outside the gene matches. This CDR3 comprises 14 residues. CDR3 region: CAAVPGLVIHEQYF. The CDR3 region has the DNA TGCGCCGCCGTACCGGGACTAGTGATACACGAGCAGTACTTC.

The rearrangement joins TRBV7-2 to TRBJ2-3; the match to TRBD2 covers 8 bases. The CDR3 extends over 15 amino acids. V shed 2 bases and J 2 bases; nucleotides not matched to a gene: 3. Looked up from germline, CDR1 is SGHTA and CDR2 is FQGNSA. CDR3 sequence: CASSLQRGITDTQYF. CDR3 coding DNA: TGTGCCAGCAGCTTACAGCGGGGGATCACAGATACGCAGTATTTT.

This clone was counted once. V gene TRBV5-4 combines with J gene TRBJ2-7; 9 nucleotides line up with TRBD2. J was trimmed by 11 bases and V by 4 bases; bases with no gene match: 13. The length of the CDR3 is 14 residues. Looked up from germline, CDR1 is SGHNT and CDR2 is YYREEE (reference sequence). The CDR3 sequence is CASSGGTSSGYEYF. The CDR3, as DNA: TGTGCCAGCAGCGGAGGGACTAGCTCAGGCTACGAGTACTTC.

The CDR3 sequence: CASSKESEQYF. The CDR3, as DNA: TGTGCCAGCAGCAAAGAAAGCGAGCAGTACTTC. The chain links TRBV21-1 to TRBJ2-7. TRBV21-1 is a pseudogene segment. The CDR3 spans 11 residues.

CDR3 residues: CASSYDTASTDTQYF. CDR3 in DNA: TGTGCCAGCAGTTACGACACCGCTAGCACAGATACGCAGTATTTT. The V and J genes are TRBV6-5 and TRBJ2-3; D remains unclear. V gave up 2 bases and J gave up 0 bases, with 9 bases separating them. This CDR3 comprises 15 residues. Germline V lookup: CDR1 MNHEY, CDR2 SVGAGI.

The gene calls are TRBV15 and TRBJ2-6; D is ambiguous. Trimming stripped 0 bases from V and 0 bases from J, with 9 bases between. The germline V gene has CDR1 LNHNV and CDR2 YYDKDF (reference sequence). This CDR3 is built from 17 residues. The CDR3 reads CATSRDRWGSGANVLTF. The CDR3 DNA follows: TGTGCCACCAGCAGAGATAGGTGGGGCTCTGGGGCCAACGTCCTGACTTTC.

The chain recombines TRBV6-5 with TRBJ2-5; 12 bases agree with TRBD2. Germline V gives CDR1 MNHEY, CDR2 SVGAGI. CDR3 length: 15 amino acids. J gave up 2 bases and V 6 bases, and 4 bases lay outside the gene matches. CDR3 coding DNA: TGTGCCAGCAGACTAGCGGGAGGTACGCAAGAGACCCAGTACTTC. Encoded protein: CASRLAGGTQETQYF.

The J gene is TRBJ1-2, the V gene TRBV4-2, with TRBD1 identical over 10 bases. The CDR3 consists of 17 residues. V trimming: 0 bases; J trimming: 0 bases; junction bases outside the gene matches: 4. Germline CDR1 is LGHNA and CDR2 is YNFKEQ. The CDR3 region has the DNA TGTGCCAGCAGCCAAGATGGGACAGGGGCCTCTAACTATGGCTACACCTTC. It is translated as CASSQDGTGASNYGYTF.

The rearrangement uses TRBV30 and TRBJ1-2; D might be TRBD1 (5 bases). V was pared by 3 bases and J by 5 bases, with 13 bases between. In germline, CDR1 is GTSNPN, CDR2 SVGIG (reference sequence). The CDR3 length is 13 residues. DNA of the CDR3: TGTGCCTGGAGGGCCCCCGGGGCTTATGGCTACACCTTC. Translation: CAWRAPGAYGYTF.

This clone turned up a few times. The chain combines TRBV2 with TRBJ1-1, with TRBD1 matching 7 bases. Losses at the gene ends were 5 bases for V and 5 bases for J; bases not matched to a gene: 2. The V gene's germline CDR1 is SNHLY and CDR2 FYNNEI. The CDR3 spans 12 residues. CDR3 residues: CASSRQGTEAFF. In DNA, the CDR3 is TGTGCCAGCAGTCGACAGGGAACTGAAGCTTTCTTT.

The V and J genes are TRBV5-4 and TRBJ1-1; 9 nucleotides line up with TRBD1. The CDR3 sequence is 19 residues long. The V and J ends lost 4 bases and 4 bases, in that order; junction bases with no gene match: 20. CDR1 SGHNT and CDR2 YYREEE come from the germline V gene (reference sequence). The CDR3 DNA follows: TGTGCCAGCAGCCCCCGAGGCCCGGGACAGGGTGGGTTTGGCACTGAAGCTTTCTTT. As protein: CASSPRGPGQGGFGTEAFF.

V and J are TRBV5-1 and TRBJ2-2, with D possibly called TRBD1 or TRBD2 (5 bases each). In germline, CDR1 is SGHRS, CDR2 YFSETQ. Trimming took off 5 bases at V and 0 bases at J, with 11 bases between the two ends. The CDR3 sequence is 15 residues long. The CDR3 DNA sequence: TGCGCCAGCAGGTCGCAGGGAGCGAACACCGGGGAGCTGTTTTTT. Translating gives CASRSQGANTGELFF.

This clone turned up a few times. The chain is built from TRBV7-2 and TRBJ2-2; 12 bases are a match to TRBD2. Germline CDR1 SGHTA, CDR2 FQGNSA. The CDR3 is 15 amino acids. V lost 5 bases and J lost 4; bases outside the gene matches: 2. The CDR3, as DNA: TGTGCCAGCAGCCAGGGACTAGCGGGCACCGGGGAGCTGTTTTTT. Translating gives CASSQGLAGTGELFF.

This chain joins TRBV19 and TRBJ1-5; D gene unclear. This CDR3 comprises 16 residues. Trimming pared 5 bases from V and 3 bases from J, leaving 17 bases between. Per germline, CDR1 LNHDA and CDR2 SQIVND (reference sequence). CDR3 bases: TGTGCCAGTAGTCTCGCCCTTGGCATTTACAATCAGCCCCAGCATTTT. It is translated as CASSLALGIYNQPQHF. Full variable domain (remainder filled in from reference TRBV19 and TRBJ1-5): DGGITQSPKYLFRKEGQNVTLSCEQNLNHDAMYWYRQDPGQGLRLIYYSQIVNDFQKGDIAEGYSVSREKKESFPLTVTSAQKNPTAFYLCASSLALGIYNQPQHFGDGTRLSIL.

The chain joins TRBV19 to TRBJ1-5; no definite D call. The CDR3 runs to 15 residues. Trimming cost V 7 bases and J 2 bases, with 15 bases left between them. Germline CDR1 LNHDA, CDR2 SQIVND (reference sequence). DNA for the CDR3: TGTGCCAGTAATAATTTGGGGTCCGGCAATCAGCCCCAGCATTTT. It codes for CASNNLGSGNQPQHF.

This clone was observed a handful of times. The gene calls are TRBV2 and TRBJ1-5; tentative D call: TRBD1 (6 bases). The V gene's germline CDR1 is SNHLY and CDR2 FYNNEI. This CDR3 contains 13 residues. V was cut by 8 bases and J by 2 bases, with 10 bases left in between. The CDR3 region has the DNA TGTGCCAGCGGCAGGGGAGGCAATCAGCCCCAGCATTTT. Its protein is CASGRGGNQPQHF.

CDR3 loop: CASSLSGGGGYTF. The CDR3 DNA is TGTGCCAGCAGTTTATCGGGGGGCGGCGGCTACACCTTC. The rearrangement joins TRBV28 to TRBJ1-2, with D tentatively TRBD1 (6 bases). This CDR3 spans 13 amino acids. V lost 1 base to trimming and J lost 8 bases, with 11 bases between them. Germline V gene data show CDR1 as MDHEN and CDR2 as SYDVKM.

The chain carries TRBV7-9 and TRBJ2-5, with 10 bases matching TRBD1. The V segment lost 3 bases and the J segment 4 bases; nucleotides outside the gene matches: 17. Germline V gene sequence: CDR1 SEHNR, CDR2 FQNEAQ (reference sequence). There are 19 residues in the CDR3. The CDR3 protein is CASSLATGGARLAGETQYF. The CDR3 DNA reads TGTGCCAGCAGCTTGGCGACAGGGGGCGCTCGGCTAGCGGGAGAGACCCAGTACTTC.

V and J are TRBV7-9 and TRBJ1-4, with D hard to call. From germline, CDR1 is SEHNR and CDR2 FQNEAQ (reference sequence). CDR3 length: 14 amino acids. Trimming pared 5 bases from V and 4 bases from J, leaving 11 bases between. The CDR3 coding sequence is TGTGCCAGCAGCCCCGGACTGAATAATGAAAAACTGTTTTTT. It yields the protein CASSPGLNNEKLFF.

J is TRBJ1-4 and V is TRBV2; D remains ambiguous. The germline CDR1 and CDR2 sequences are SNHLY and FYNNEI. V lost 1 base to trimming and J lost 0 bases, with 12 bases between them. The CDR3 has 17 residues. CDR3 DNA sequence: TGTGCCAGCAGTGAAGTTGGAACCGATGCAACTAATGAAAAACTGTTTTTT. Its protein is CASSEVGTDATNEKLFF.

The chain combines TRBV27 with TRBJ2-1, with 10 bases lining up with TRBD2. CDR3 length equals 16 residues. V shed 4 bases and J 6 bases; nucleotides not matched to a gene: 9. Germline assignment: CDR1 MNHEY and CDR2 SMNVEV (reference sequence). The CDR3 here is CASSYPSGSRGNEQFF. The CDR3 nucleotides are TGTGCCAGCAGTTACCCTAGCGGGAGCAGGGGCAATGAGCAGTTCTTC.

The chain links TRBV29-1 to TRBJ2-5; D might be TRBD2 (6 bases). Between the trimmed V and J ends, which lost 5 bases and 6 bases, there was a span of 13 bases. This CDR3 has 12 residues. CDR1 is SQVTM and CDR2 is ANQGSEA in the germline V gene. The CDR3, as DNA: TGCAGCGTTCGACTAGGTACGCAGACCCAGTACTTC. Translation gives CSVRLGTQTQYF.